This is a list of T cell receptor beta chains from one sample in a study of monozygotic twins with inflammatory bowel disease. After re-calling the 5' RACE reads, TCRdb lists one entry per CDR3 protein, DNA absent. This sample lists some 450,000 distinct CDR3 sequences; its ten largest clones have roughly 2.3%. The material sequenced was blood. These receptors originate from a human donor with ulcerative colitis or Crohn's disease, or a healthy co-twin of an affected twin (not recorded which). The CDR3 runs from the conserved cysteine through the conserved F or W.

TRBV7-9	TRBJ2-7	CASTPGSRDSEQYF
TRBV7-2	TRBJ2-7	CASSTTWDEQYF
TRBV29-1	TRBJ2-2	CSALALSLNTGELFF
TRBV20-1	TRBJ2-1	CSAQPGQLLTYNEQFF
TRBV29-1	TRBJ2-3	CSVRTSTDTQYF
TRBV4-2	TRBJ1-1	CASSRPWGPRGTEAFF
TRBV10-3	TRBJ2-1	CAISAGVAGERREQFF
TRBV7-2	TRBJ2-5	CASTSRAGIIQETQYF
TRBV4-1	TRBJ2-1	CASSQEERGFRNEQFF
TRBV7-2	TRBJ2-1	CASSLPSGDEQFF
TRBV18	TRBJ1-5	CASSQGTDTNQPQHF
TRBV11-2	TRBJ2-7	CASSLRLRLAGGQDEQYF